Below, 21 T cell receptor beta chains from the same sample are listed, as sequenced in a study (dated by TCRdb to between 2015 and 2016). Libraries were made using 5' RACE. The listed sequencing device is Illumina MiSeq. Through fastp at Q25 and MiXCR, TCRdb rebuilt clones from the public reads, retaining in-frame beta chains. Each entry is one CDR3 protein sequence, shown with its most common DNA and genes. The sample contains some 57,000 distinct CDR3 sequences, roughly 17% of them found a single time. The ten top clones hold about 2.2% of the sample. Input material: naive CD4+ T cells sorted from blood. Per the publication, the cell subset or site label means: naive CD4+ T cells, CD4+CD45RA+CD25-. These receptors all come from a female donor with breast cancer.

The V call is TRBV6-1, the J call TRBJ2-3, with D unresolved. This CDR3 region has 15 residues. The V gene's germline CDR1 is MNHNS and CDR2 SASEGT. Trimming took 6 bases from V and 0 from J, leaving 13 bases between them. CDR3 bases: TGTGCCAGCAGACGACTGAGAACTAGCACAGATACGCAGTATTTT. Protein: CASRRLRTSTDTQYF.

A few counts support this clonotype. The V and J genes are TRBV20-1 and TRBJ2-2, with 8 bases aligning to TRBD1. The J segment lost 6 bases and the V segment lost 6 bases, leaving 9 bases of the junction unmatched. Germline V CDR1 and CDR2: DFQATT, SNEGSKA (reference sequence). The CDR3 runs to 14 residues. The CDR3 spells CSARRTGPAGELFF. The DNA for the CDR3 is TGCAGTGCGAGGAGGACAGGGCCCGCCGGGGAGCTGTTTTTT.

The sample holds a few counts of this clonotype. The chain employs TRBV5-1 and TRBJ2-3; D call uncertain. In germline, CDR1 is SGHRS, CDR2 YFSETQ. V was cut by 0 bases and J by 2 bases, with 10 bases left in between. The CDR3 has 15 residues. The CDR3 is CASSLGVQATDTQYF. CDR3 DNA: TGCGCCAGCAGCTTGGGAGTGCAGGCCACAGATACGCAGTATTTT.

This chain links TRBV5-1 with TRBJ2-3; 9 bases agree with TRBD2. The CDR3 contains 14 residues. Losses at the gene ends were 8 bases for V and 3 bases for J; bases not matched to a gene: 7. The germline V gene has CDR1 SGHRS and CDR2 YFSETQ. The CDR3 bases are TGCGCCAGTCTTAGCGGGAGTGCAACAGATACGCAGTATTTT. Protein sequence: CASLSGSATDTQYF.

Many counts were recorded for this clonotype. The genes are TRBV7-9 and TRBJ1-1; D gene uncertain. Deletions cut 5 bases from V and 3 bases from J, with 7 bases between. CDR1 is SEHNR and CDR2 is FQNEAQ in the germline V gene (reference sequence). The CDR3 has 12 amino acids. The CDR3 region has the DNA TGTGCCAGCAGCCTCCAGTACACTGAAGCTTTCTTT. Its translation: CASSLQYTEAFF. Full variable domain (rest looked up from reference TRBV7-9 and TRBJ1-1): DTGVSQNPRHKITKRGQNVTFRCDPISEHNRLYWYRQTLGQGPEFLTYFQNEAQLEKSRLLSDRFSAERPKGSFSTLEIQRTEQGDSAMYLCASSLQYTEAFFGQGTRLTVV.

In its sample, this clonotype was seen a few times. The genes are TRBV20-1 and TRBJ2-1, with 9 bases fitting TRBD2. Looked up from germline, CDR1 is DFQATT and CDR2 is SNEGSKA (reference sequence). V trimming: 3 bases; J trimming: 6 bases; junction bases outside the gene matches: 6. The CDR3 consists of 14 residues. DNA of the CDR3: TGCAGTGCTAGGGCTGCGGGAGGGCCCAATGAGCAGTTCTTC. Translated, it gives CSARAAGGPNEQFF.

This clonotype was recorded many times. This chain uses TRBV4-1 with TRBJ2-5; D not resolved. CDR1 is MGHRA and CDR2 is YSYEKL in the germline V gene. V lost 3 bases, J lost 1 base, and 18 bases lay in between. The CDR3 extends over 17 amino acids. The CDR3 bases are TGCGCCAGCAGCCAGAACTACTTTAGAAGGGCCCAAGAGACCCAGTACTTC. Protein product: CASSQNYFRRAQETQYF.

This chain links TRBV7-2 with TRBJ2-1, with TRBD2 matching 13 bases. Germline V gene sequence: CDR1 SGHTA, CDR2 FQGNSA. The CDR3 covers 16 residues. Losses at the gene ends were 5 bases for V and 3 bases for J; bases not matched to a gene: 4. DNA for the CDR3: TGTGCCAGCAGCCCTGGGACTAGCGGGAACTACAATGAGCAGTTCTTC. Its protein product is CASSPGTSGNYNEQFF.

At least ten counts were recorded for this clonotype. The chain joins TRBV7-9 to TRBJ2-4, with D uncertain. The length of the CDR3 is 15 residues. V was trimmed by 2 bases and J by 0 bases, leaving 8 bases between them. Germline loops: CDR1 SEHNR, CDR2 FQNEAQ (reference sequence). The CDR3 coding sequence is TGTGCCAGCAGCTTACCGGTGGAAGCCAAAAACATTCAGTACTTC. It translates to CASSLPVEAKNIQYF.

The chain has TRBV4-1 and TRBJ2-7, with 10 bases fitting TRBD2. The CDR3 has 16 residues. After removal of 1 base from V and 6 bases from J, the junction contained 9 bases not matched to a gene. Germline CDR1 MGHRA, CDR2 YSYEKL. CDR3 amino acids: CASSQVSLAGVLEQYF. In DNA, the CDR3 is TGCGCCAGCAGCCAAGTGAGTCTAGCGGGAGTGCTCGAGCAGTACTTC.

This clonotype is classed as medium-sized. The CDR3 sequence is CSARDGTSGGGEQYF. CDR3 DNA: TGCAGTGCTAGAGATGGGACTAGCGGGGGAGGTGAGCAGTACTTC. The chain uses TRBV20-1 and TRBJ2-7; 14 bases agree with TRBD2. Trimming took 0 bases from V and 7 from J; bases not matched to a gene: 5. CDR1 and CDR2 from the germline V gene are DFQATT and SNEGSKA (reference sequence). The CDR3 covers 15 residues.

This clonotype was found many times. DNA for the CDR3: TGTGCCAGCAGCTTGTTCCCGGGCACTGAAGCTTTCTTT. Its translation: CASSLFPGTEAFF. This chain joins TRBV5-5 and TRBJ1-1, with unresolved D. Trimming took off 1 base at V and 4 bases at J, with 8 bases between the two ends. This CDR3 spans 13 amino acids. In germline, CDR1 is SGHKS, CDR2 YYEKEE (reference sequence).

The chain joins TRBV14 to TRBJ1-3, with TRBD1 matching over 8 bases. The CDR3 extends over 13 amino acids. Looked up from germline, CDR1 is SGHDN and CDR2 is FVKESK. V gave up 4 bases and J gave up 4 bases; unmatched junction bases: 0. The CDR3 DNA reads TGTGCCAGCAGCCGGGACAGGGGAAACACCATATATTTT. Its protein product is CASSRDRGNTIYF.

The CDR3 DNA follows: TGTGCCAGCAACCACGGTGGCAATCAGCCCCAGCATTTT. This translates into CASNHGGNQPQHF. The chain joins TRBV16 to TRBJ1-5; D unclear. This CDR3 comprises 13 residues. Trimming took off 7 bases at V and 2 bases at J, with 9 bases between the two ends. The germline V gene encodes CDR1 KGHSY and CDR2 FQNENV.

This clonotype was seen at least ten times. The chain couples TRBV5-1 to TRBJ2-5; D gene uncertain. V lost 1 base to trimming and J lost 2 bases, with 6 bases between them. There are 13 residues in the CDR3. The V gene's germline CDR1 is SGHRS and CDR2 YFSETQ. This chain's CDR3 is CASSLYPQETQYF. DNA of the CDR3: TGCGCCAGCAGCTTGTATCCTCAAGAGACCCAGTACTTC. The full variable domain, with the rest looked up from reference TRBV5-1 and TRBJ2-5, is KAGVTQTPRYLIKTRGQQVTLSCSPISGHRSVSWYQQTPGQGLQFLFEYFSETQRNKGNFPGRFSGRQFSNSRSEMNVSTLELGDSALYLCASSLYPQETQYFGPGTRLLVL.

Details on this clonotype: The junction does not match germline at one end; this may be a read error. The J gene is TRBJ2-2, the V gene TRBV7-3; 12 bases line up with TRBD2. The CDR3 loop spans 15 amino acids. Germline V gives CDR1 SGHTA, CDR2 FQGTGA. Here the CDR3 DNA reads TGTGCCAGCAGCCGGACTAGCGGGAACACCGGGGGGCTGTTTTTT. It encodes CASSRTSGNTGGLFF.

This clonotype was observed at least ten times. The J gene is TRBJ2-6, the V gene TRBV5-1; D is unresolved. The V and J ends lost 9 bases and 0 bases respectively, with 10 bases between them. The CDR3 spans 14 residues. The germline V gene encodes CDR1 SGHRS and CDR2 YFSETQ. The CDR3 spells CATNTDSGANVLTF. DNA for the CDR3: TGCGCCACCAATACAGACTCTGGGGCCAACGTCCTGACTTTC. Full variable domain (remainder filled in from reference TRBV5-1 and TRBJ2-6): KAGVTQTPRYLIKTRGQQVTLSCSPISGHRSVSWYQQTPGQGLQFLFEYFSETQRNKGNFPGRFSGRQFSNSRSEMNVSTLELGDSALYLCATNTDSGANVLTFGAGSRLTVL.

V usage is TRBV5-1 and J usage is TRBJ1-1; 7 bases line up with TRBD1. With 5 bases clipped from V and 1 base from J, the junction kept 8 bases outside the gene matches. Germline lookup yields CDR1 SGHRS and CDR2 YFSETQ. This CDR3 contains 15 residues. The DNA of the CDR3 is TGCGCCAGCAGTGTTACCGGGACAGCGAACACTGAAGCTTTCTTT. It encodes CASSVTGTANTEAFF.

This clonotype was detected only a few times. CDR3 DNA sequence: TGTGCCAGCAGCTCCCCGAACACCGGGGAGCTGTTTTTT. Translation gives CASSSPNTGELFF. This rearrangement joins TRBV7-3 to TRBJ2-2; D gene unclear. CDR1 is SGHTA, CDR2 FQGTGA, per germline. This CDR3 has 13 residues. V gave up 4 bases and J gave up 0 bases, with 3 bases separating them.

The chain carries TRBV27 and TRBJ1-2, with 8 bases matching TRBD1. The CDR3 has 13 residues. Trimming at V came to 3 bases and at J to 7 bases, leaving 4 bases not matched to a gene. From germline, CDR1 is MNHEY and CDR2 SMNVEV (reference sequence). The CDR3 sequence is CASSFTGGPGYTF. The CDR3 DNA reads TGTGCCAGCAGTTTCACAGGGGGGCCTGGCTACACCTTC.

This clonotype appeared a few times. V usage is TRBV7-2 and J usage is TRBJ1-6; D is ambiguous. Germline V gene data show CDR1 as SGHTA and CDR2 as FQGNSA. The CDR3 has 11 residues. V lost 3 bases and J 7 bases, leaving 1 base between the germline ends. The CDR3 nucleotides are TGTGCCAGCAGCTTCAATTCACCCCTCCACTTT. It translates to CASSFNSPLHF. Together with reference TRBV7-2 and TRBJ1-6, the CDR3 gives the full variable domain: GAGVSQSPSNKVTEKGKDVELRCDPISGHTALYWYRQSLGQGLEFLIYFQGNSAPDKSGLPSDRFSAERTGGSVSTLTIQRTQQEDSAVYLCASSFNSPLHFGNGTRLTVT.